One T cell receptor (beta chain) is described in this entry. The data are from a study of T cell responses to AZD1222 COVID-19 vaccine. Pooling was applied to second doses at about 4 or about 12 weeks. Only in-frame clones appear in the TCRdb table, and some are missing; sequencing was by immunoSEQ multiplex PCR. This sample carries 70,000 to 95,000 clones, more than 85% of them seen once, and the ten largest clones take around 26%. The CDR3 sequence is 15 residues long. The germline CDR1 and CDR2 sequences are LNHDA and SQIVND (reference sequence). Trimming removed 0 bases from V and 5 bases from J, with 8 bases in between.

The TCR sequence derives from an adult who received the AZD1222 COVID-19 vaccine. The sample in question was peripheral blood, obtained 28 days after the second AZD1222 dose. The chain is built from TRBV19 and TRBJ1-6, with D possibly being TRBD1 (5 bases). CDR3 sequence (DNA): TGTGCCAGTAGTATAGAGGGGCAGAATAATTCACCCCTCCACTTT. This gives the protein CASSIEGQNNSPLHF.